Following are 18 T cell receptor beta chains from one sample sequenced in a study of blood T cell repertoires in COVID-19. Repertoires were generated with immunoSEQ multiplex PCR, while TCRdb's copy carries only in-frame clones and drops some. The sample has about 180,000 clones, roughly 82% seen once. Sequencing was done on a sample of PBMCs or T cells enriched from blood (not recorded which). The receptors originated from a man in his fifties who had recovered from COVID-19.

The chain combines TRBV6-5 with TRBJ2-1; TRBD1 matches at 9 bases. This CDR3 is built from 15 residues. The germline V gene encodes CDR1 MNHEY and CDR2 SVGAGI. The trim removed 4 bases at V and 3 bases at J, leaving 4 bases unmatched. As DNA, the CDR3 is TGTGCCAGCAGTTTAACGGGACAGGGCTACAATGAGCAGTTCTTC. This translates into CASSLTGQGYNEQFF.

The rearrangement uses TRBV3-1 (or the pseudogene TRBV3-2) and TRBJ1-1; 7 positions match TRBD1. The J segment lost 8 bases and the V segment lost 3 bases, leaving 9 bases of the junction unmatched. CDR3 size: 14 residues. The germline gives CDR1 LGHDT, CDR2 YNNKEL (reference sequence). The CDR3 DNA follows: TGTGCCAGCAGCCACCCGACAGGGACCAAAGAAGCTTTCTTT. Translating it yields CASSHPTGTKEAFF.

V gene TRBV19 combines with J gene TRBJ2-7, with 8 positions matching TRBD1. The CDR3 is 14 amino acids. Germline CDR1 LNHDA, CDR2 SQIVND (reference sequence). The V segment lost 6 bases and the J segment 7 bases; nucleotides outside the gene matches: 11. The CDR3 sequence: CASSQDRGRWEQYF. CDR3 bases: TGTGCCAGTAGCCAAGACAGGGGTCGGTGGGAGCAGTACTTC.

The rearrangement links TRBV6-5 to TRBJ1-1, with a possible D match to TRBD1 (6 bases). The CDR3 is made up of 14 amino acids. V dropped 5 bases and J dropped 2 bases, with 12 bases sitting between them. CDR1 and CDR2 (germline): MNHEY, SVGAGI. The CDR3 DNA is TGTGCCAGCAGTAGGGGGACCTCCAACACTGAAGCTTTCTTT. This gives the protein CASSRGTSNTEAFF.

The V call is TRBV19, the J call TRBJ1-5; 8 nucleotides line up with TRBD1. Trimming took 6 bases from V and 0 from J; bases not matched to a gene: 7. This CDR3 has 16 amino acids. The germline V gene encodes CDR1 LNHDA and CDR2 SQIVND (reference sequence). The CDR3, as DNA: TGTGCCAGTAGCTTCAGACAGGGGAATAGCAATCAGCCCCAGCATTTT. Translated, it gives CASSFRQGNSNQPQHF.

This clone occurred once. The same CDR3 also results from other DNA sequences found in this sample. This sequence joins TRBV5-4 and TRBJ1-2; D is perhaps TRBD1 (5 bases). Germline lookup yields CDR1 SGHNT and CDR2 YYREEE (reference sequence). V lost 1 base to trimming and J lost 2 bases, with 6 bases between them. This CDR3 comprises 13 residues. This chain's CDR3 is CASSLPGNYGYTF. The CDR3, as DNA: TGTGCCAGCAGCTTGCCAGGGAACTATGGCTACACCTTC.

The rearrangement links TRBV6-4 to TRBJ1-1; D possibly corresponds to TRBD1 (5 bases). Germline CDR1 and CDR2: MRHNA and SNTAGT. The CDR3 spans 13 residues. V lost 5 bases and J 8 bases, leaving 15 bases between the germline ends. The CDR3 nucleotides read TGTGCCAGCAGTATCTTTTTAGGGGCGGAAGCTTTCTTT. Its protein product is CASSIFLGAEAFF.

The CDR3, as DNA: TGTGCCAGCAATAGGAAGGCGGCCGGGGGTCCTGAAGCTTTCTTT. It codes for CASNRKAAGGPEAFF. The chain uses TRBV6-5 and TRBJ1-1; tentative D call: TRBD1 (5 bases). CDR1 and CDR2 from the germline V gene are MNHEY and SVGAGI. Trimming left V 7 bases short and J 6 bases short, with 21 bases between. The CDR3 has 15 amino acids.

The chain recombines TRBV5-1 with TRBJ1-2; D may be TRBD1 (5 bases). Germline CDR1 and CDR2: SGHRS and YFSETQ. V lost 4 bases to trimming and J lost 6 bases, with 13 bases between them. The CDR3 contains 13 residues. The CDR3 nucleotides read TGCGCCAGCAGCCCCTCGGGGGGGAATGGCTACACCTTC. Its translation is CASSPSGGNGYTF. The entire variable domain, with the rest obtained from reference TRBV5-1 and TRBJ1-2, is as follows: KAGVTQTPRYLIKTRGQQVTLSCSPISGHRSVSWYQQTPGQGLQFLFEYFSETQRNKGNFPGRFSGRQFSNSRSEMNVSTLELGDSALYLCASSPSGGNGYTFGSGTRLTVV.

In this sample, this clone turned up a few times. V usage is TRBV4-2 and J usage is TRBJ2-4, with D possibly matching TRBD1 (6 bases). The CDR3 has 14 amino acids. Trimming took off 3 bases at V and 8 bases at J, with 14 bases between the two ends. In germline, CDR1 is LGHNA, CDR2 YNFKEQ. This CDR3 reads CASSHQQGADIQYF. The CDR3 DNA sequence: TGTGCCAGCAGCCACCAACAGGGAGCGGACATTCAGTACTTC.

V usage is TRBV27 and J usage is TRBJ2-1; TRBD2 matches at 13 bases. Germline values: CDR1 MNHEY, CDR2 SMNVEV (reference sequence). V lost 3 bases to trimming and J lost 0 bases; unmatched junction nucleotides: 2. The CDR3 consists of 17 residues. The CDR3 sequence is CASSFGLAGASYNEQFF. The CDR3 DNA follows: TGTGCCAGCAGTTTCGGACTAGCGGGGGCCTCCTACAATGAGCAGTTCTTC.

V gene TRBV3-1 (or the pseudogene TRBV3-2) combines with J gene TRBJ2-6; possible D gene TRBD1, 5 bases. The CDR3 contains 13 residues. The V gene lost 8 bases and the J gene lost 0 bases, with 5 bases spanning the gap. CDR1 and CDR2 from the germline V gene are LGHDT and YNNKEL (reference sequence). CDR3 nucleotide sequence: TGTGCCAGCCAGGGCTCTGGGGCCAACGTCCTGACTTTC. It encodes CASQGSGANVLTF.

V gene TRBV29-1 combines with J gene TRBJ1-1; D call uncertain. V lost 4 bases and J lost 0, with 12 bases in between. Germline V CDR1 and CDR2: SQVTM, ANQGSEA. CDR3 length: 14 residues. The DNA of the CDR3 is TGCAGCGTTGGCGGGTTCTCCATGAACACTGAAGCTTTCTTT. Its translation is CSVGGFSMNTEAFF.

The CDR3 loop reads CASSFQGQGNTGELFF. As DNA, the CDR3 is TGCGCCAGCAGCTTCCAGGGACAGGGTAACACCGGGGAGCTGTTTTTT. This chain connects TRBV5-1 to TRBJ2-2, with 9 bases matching TRBD1. V lost 2 bases, J lost 2 bases, and 4 bases stayed unmatched. The V gene's germline CDR1 is SGHRS and CDR2 YFSETQ. The CDR3 runs 16 residues. The full variable domain, its missing parts supplied by reference TRBV5-1 and TRBJ2-2, is KAGVTQTPRYLIKTRGQQVTLSCSPISGHRSVSWYQQTPGQGLQFLFEYFSETQRNKGNFPGRFSGRQFSNSRSEMNVSTLELGDSALYLCASSFQGQGNTGELFFGEGSRLTVL.

The gene calls are TRBV5-1 and TRBJ2-7; the D gene is possibly TRBD2 (5 bases). Trimming removed 0 bases from V and 3 bases from J, with 16 bases in between. Germline V gene sequence: CDR1 SGHRS, CDR2 YFSETQ. The CDR3 contains 16 residues. CDR3 bases: TGCGCCAGCAGCTTGGATTCCAGGCCGGGGAACTACGAGCAGTACTTC. As protein: CASSLDSRPGNYEQYF.

The chain combines TRBV6-5 with TRBJ1-1; D gene uncertain. CDR1 MNHEY and CDR2 SVGAGI come from the germline V gene. This CDR3 spans 13 amino acids. The V end lost 7 bases, the J end lost 6 bases, and 15 bases lay between the germline ends. This chain's CDR3 is CASNNNIIAEAFF. For the CDR3, the DNA is TGTGCCAGCAATAACAACATTATCGCTGAAGCTTTCTTT.

The chain is built from TRBV7-2 and TRBJ1-5; no reliable D call. The CDR3 has 14 amino acids. CDR1 is SGHTA, CDR2 FQGNSA, per germline. V gave up 1 base and J gave up 4 bases, with 8 bases separating them. The DNA for the CDR3 is TGTGCCAGCAGCTTAGGGGCGTGGAATCAGCCCCAGCATTTT. Translated, it gives CASSLGAWNQPQHF.

The gene calls are TRBV5-5 and TRBJ1-3, with 7 positions matching TRBD1. Per the germline V gene, CDR1 is SGHKS and CDR2 is YYEKEE (reference sequence). The CDR3 is made up of 16 amino acids. Trimming cost V 4 bases and J 3 bases; bases outside gene matches: 10. CDR3: CASSIDPGQHGNTIYF. The CDR3 DNA sequence: TGTGCCAGCAGCATTGATCCGGGACAGCATGGAAACACCATATATTTT.